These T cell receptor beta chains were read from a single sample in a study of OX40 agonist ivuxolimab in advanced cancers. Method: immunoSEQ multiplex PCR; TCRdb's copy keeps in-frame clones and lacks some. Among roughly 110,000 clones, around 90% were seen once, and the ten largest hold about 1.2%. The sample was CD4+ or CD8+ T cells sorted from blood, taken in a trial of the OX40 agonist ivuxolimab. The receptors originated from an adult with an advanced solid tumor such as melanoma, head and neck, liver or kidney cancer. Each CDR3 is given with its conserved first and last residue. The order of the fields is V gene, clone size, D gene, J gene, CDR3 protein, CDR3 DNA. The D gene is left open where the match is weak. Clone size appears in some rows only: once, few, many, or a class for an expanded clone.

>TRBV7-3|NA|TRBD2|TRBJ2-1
CASSLQSAGGPNEQFF
TGTGCCAGCAGCTTACAGTCCGCGGGAGGGCCTAATGAGCAGTTCTTC
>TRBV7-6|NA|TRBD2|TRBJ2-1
CASSFRTSGHLDNEQFF
TGTGCCAGCAGCTTCCGGACTAGCGGGCATTTAGACAATGAGCAGTTCTTC
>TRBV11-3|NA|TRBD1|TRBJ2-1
CASSLEAGTVQFF
TGTGCCAGCAGCTTAGAGGCCGGGACAGTACAGTTCTTC
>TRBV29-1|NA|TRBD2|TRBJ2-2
CSGRASGTTGELFF
TGCAGCGGTCGAGCTAGCGGGACCACCGGGGAGCTGTTTTTT
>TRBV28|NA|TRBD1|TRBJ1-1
CASSLRGLTEAFF
TGTGCCAGCAGTTTGAGGGGGCTCACTGAAGCTTTCTTT
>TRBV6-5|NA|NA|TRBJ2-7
CASSYSGIPAYEQYF
TGTGCCAGCAGTTACTCAGGGATCCCCGCCTACGAGCAGTACTTC
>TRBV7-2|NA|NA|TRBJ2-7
CASSHPSVGAYEQYF
TGTGCCAGCAGCCACCCCTCAGTGGGGGCCTACGAGCAGTACTTC
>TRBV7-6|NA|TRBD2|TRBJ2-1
CASSGLASYNEQFF
TGTGCCAGCAGCGGACTAGCGTCCTACAATGAGCAGTTCTTC
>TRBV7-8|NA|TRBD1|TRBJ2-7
CASSFRGNYEQYF
TGTGCCAGCAGCTTCAGGGGGAACTACGAGCAGTACTTC
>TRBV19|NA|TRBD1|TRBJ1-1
CASSSHWTGDPGTEAFF
TGTGCCAGTAGTTCGCACTGGACAGGGGATCCGGGCACTGAAGCTTTCTTT
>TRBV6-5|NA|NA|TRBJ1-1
CASSSRAVNTEAFF
TGTGCCAGCAGTTCAAGGGCCGTAAACACTGAAGCTTTCTTT
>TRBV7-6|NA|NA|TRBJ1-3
CASSQGPLSGNTIYF
TGTGCCAGCAGCCAGGGGCCTCTCTCTGGAAACACCATATATTTT
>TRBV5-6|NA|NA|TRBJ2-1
CASSLLQGFPYNEQFF
TGTGCCAGCAGCTTGCTACAGGGATTTCCCTACAATGAGCAGTTCTTC
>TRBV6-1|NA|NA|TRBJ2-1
CASSEELQTPYNEQFF
TGTGCCAGCAGTGAAGAATTGCAGACACCTTACAATGAGCAGTTCTTC
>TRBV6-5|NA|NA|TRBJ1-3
CASSYSYSGSGNTIYF
TGTGCCAGCAGTTACTCTTATTCAGGCTCTGGAAACACCATATATTTT
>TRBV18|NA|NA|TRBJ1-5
CASSPPAGTSQPQHF
TGTGCCAGCTCACCACCGGCAGGGACCTCCCAGCCCCAGCATTTT
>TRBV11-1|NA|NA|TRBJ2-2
CASSLGARAGELFF
TGTGCCAGCAGCTTAGGGGCTAGGGCCGGGGAGCTGTTTTTT
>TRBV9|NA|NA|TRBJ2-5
CASSILQGGRETQYF
TGTGCCAGCAGCATCTTACAGGGAGGTAGGGAGACCCAGTACTTC
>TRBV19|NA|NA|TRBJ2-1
CASNGQGLYNEQFF
TGTGCCAGTAATGGGCAGGGGCTATACAATGAGCAGTTCTTC
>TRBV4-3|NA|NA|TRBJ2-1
CASSQGPGVDEQFF
TGCGCCAGCAGCCAAGGGCCCGGGGTTGATGAGCAGTTCTTC
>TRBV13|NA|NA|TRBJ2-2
CASSFRTSRNTGELFF
TGTGCCAGCAGCTTCCGGACATCGAGGAACACCGGGGAGCTGTTTTTT
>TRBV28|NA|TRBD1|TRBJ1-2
CASSLGQGAFGYTF
TGTGCCAGCAGTCTAGGACAGGGGGCGTTTGGCTACACCTTC
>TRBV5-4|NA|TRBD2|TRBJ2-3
CASSLTGGPTDTQYF
TGTGCCAGCAGCTTGACGGGAGGGCCCACAGATACGCAGTATTTT
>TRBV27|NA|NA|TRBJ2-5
CASSLSSAAKTQYF
TGTGCCAGCAGTTTAAGCTCTGCAGCAAAGACCCAGTACTTC
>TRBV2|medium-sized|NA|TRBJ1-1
CASRVPVMNTEAFF
TGTGCCAGCAGGGTCCCGGTGATGAACACTGAAGCTTTCTTT
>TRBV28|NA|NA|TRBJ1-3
CASSPTVSGNTIYF
TGTGCCAGCTCTCCTACCGTCTCTGGAAACACCATATATTTT
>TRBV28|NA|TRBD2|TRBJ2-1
CASSETSYFSYNEQFF
TGTGCCAGCAGCGAGACTAGCTACTTCTCCTACAATGAGCAGTTCTTC
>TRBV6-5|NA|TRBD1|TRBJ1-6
CASSPGGIDSPLHF
TGTGCCAGCAGCCCAGGGGGAATAGATTCACCCCTCCACTTT
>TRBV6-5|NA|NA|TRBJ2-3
CASSYSLAADTQYF
TGTGCCAGCAGTTACAGCCTAGCAGCAGATACGCAGTATTTT
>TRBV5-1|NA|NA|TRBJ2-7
CASSLAPGTYEQYF
TGCGCCAGCAGCTTGGCTCCAGGGACCTACGAGCAGTACTTC
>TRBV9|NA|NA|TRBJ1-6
CASGSYNSPLHF
TGTGCCAGCGGTTCCTATAATTCACCCCTCCACTTT
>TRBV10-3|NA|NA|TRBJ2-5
CAISDTVETQYF
TGTGCCATCTCGGACACGGTCGAGACCCAGTACTTC
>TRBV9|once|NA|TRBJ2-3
CASSVAPPDTQYF
TGTGCCAGCAGCGTAGCCCCGCCAGATACGCAGTATTTT
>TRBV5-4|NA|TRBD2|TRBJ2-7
CASSLAGRSYEQYF
TGTGCCAGCAGCTTAGCGGGACGCTCCTACGAGCAGTACTTC
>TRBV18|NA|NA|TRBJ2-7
CASSPMGAEQYF
TGTGCCAGCTCACCAATGGGAGCGGAGCAGTACTTC
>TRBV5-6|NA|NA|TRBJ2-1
CASSSYRAEEFF
TGTGCCAGCAGCTCATATAGAGCCGAGGAGTTCTTC
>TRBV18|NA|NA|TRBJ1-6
CASSPAEGGSPLHF
TGTGCCAGCTCACCGGCCGAGGGAGGTTCACCCCTCCACTTT
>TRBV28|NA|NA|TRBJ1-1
CASEGNTEAFF
TGTGCCAGCGAGGGGAACACTGAAGCTTTCTTT
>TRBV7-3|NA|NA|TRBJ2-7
CASSASGSGYEQYF
TGTGCCAGCAGCGCTTCGGGGTCGGGGTACGAGCAGTACTTC
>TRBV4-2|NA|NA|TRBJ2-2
CASSQDWDTGELFF
TGTGCCAGCAGCCAAGATTGGGACACCGGGGAGCTGTTTTTT
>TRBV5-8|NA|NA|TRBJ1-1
CASSLAGQRRRAFF
TGTGCCAGCAGCTTGGCAGGGCAGCGAAGGAGAGCTTTCTTT
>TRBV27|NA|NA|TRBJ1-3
CASSSRGTSGNTIYF
TGTGCCAGCAGTTCTAGGGGAACCTCTGGAAACACCATATATTTT